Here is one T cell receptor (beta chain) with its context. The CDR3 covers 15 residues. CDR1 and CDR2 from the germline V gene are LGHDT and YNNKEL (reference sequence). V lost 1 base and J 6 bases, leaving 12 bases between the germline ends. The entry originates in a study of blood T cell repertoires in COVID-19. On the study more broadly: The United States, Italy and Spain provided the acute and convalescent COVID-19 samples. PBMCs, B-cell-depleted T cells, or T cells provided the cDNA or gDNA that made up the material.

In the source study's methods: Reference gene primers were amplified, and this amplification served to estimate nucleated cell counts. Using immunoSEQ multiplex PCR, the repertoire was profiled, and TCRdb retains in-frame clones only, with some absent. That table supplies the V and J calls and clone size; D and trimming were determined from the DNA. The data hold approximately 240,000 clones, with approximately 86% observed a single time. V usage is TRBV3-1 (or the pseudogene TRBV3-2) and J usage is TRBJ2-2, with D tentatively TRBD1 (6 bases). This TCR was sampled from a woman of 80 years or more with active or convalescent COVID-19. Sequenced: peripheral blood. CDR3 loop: CASSQVFQGSGELFF. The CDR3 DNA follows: TGTGCCAGCAGCCAAGTGTTCCAGGGGTCCGGGGAGCTGTTTTTT.